Each of the 18 T cell receptor beta chains below was sequenced from the same sample in a study of blood T cell repertoires in COVID-19. The assay was immunoSEQ multiplex PCR, and TCRdb's table has in-frame clones only and misses some. The table records around 99,000 clones, roughly 80% of them present only once. Sequencing input: peripheral blood. Receptor source: a woman aged 60-75 years with acute or convalescent COVID-19.

This clone was found a few times. This chain connects TRBV30 to TRBJ1-2; D not resolved. This CDR3 has 14 amino acids. Between the trimmed V and J ends, which lost 2 bases and 2 bases, there was a span of 12 bases. The germline CDR1 and CDR2 sequences are GTSNPN and SVGIG (reference sequence). CDR3 residues: CAWSMNSWNYGYTF. In DNA form, the CDR3 reads TGTGCCTGGAGTATGAACAGCTGGAACTATGGCTACACCTTC.

This clone was recorded once. This sequence joins TRBV11-2 and TRBJ1-1, with D unresolved. Germline V gene data show CDR1 as SGHAT and CDR2 as FQNNGV. Between the trimmed V and J ends, which lost 5 bases and 0 bases, there was a span of 7 bases. This CDR3 comprises 13 residues. The DNA of the CDR3 is TGTGCCAGCAGCACTATGCTGAACACTGAAGCTTTCTTT. Encoded protein: CASSTMLNTEAFF.

This chain links TRBV12-2 with TRBJ1-3; the D call in the table, TRBD1, was not verified against the DNA. TRBV12-2 is described as a pseudogene. There are 17 residues in the CDR3. The DNA for the CDR3 is TGTGCAAGTCGCTCCCCAATTAGCGGACAGGGGTCGCACACCATATATTTT. Protein: CASRSPISGQGSHTIYF.

The CDR3 here is CASSPYFGKVDRQEYF. The CDR3, as DNA: TGTGCCAGCTCACCATATTTTGGTAAAGTAGATCGTCAGGAGTACTTC. This chain joins TRBV18 and TRBJ2-7; D gene ambiguous. Trimming took off 2 bases at V and 11 bases at J, with 25 bases between the two ends. Germline values: CDR1 KGHSH, CDR2 LQKENI. The CDR3 runs to 16 residues.

V gene TRBV25-1 combines with J gene TRBJ1-1; D possibly corresponds to TRBD1 (6 bases). This CDR3 region has 15 residues. The germline V and J ends were trimmed by 0 bases and 4 bases, with 12 bases remaining between them. CDR1 is MGHDK, CDR2 SYGVNS, per germline. CDR3 in amino acids: CASSEYLGAITEAFF. Here the CDR3 DNA reads TGTGCCAGCAGTGAATATCTGGGGGCAATCACTGAAGCTTTCTTT.

The chain joins TRBV7-9 to TRBJ1-2; a weak D match, TRBD1 (6 bases). The V end lost 5 bases, the J end lost 2 bases, and 9 bases lay between the germline ends. CDR1 and CDR2 (germline): SEHNR, FQNEAQ (reference sequence). The CDR3 spans 13 residues. This CDR3 is CASSVQGNYGYTF. The CDR3 coding sequence is TGTGCCAGCAGCGTACAGGGAAACTATGGCTACACCTTC.

The rearrangement links TRBV27 to TRBJ2-7; TRBD1 aligns across 9 bases. J was trimmed by 3 bases and V by 6 bases; bases with no gene match: 6. The CDR3 loop spans 14 amino acids. Germline V lookup: CDR1 MNHEY, CDR2 SMNVEV (reference sequence). The CDR3 region has the DNA TGTGCCAGCAGACACAGGGGGCTGTACTACGAGCAGTACTTC. This translates into CASRHRGLYYEQYF.

The J gene is TRBJ1-3, the V gene TRBV21-1; whether TRBD1, the table's D call, matches the DNA was not checked. TRBV21-1 is a pseudogene. CDR3 size: 16 residues. Written as DNA, the CDR3 is TGTGCCAGCAGCAACCTGGGACAGTACTCTGGAAACACCATATATTTT. It codes for CASSNLGQYSGNTIYF.

This chain joins TRBV6-5 and TRBJ1-6, with D hard to call. This CDR3 contains 14 residues. Trimming removed 6 bases at V and 7 bases at J, with 13 bases between. In germline, CDR1 is MNHEY, CDR2 SVGAGI. The CDR3 DNA sequence: TGTGCCAGCAGCGCCGGGGTAGGAAATTCACCCCTCCACTTT. Translated, it gives CASSAGVGNSPLHF.

The V call is TRBV4-1, the J call TRBJ2-7; no clear D. The CDR3 is 14 residues long. The V end lost 0 bases, the J end lost 6 bases, and 12 bases lay between the germline ends. CDR1 is MGHRA, CDR2 YSYEKL, per germline. The CDR3 sequence is CASSQEEKVAEQYF. Here the CDR3 DNA reads TGCGCCAGCAGCCAAGAGGAGAAAGTGGCCGAGCAGTACTTC.

The rearrangement links TRBV7-2 to TRBJ1-6; a weak D match, TRBD1 (5 bases). There are 13 residues in the CDR3. The ends were cut back, 2 bases at V and 9 bases at J, with 8 bases in the middle. CDR1 SGHTA and CDR2 FQGNSA come from the germline V gene. CDR3 region: CASSLQGSSPLHF. DNA of the CDR3: TGTGCCAGCAGCTTACAGGGTTCTTCACCCCTCCACTTT.

A single count supports this clone. The gene calls are TRBV9 and TRBJ1-4, with D hard to call. The V and J ends lost 0 bases and 8 bases respectively, with 8 bases between them. Germline CDR1 reads SGDLS; CDR2 reads YYNGEE. CDR3 length: 13 residues. The CDR3 nucleotides are TGTGCCAGCAGCGTAGGGGAGGCGGAAAAACTGTTTTTT. Amino acid sequence: CASSVGEAEKLFF.

The chain uses TRBV30 and TRBJ2-7; D is possibly TRBD2 (6 bases). Germline-derived CDR1 and CDR2 are GTSNPN and SVGIG (reference sequence). The CDR3 extends over 13 amino acids. V was trimmed by 1 base and J by 1 base, leaving 8 bases between them. The CDR3 here is CAWSGGVSYEQYF. CDR3 bases: TGTGCCTGGAGTGGCGGGGTATCCTACGAGCAGTACTTC.

For the CDR3, the DNA is TGTGCCTGGAGTGTAGCCGGACTTTCGTCACTCTACTTC. Protein product: CAWSVAGLSSLYF. The chain employs TRBV30 and TRBJ2-7; TRBD2 is a possible D gene (5 bases). Germline V gives CDR1 GTSNPN, CDR2 SVGIG (reference sequence). The CDR3 is made up of 13 amino acids. The V gene lost 0 bases and the J gene lost 13 bases, with 19 bases spanning the gap.

This chain uses TRBV4-3 with TRBJ2-7; 7 nucleotides match TRBD1. J was trimmed by 7 bases and V by 1 base; bases with no gene match: 13. There are 16 residues in the CDR3. The germline CDR1 and CDR2 sequences are LGHNA and YSLEER. In nucleotides, the CDR3 is TGCGCCAGCAGCCAAGGACCCCAGACAGGGACGGCGGAGCAGTACTTC. It is translated as CASSQGPQTGTAEQYF.

V and J are TRBV6-5 and TRBJ1-5, with 9 positions matching TRBD1. Germline V gene data show CDR1 as MNHEY and CDR2 as SVGAGI. The CDR3 length is 15 residues. Germline trimming cut 5 bases from V and 6 bases from J; bases unmatched to any gene: 8. The CDR3 loop reads CASSLERQGGQPQHF. The CDR3 bases are TGTGCCAGCAGTCTAGAGAGACAGGGGGGTCAGCCCCAGCATTTT.

In its sample, this clone was seen once. This chain uses TRBV7-2 with TRBJ2-7; weak D call: TRBD2 (5 bases). Trimming took off 2 bases at V and 5 bases at J, with 13 bases between the two ends. The CDR3 is 14 amino acids. Germline CDR1 SGHTA, CDR2 FQGNSA. The CDR3 loop reads CASSLNSPGDEQYF. The CDR3 region has the DNA TGTGCCAGCAGCTTAAACAGTCCCGGGGACGAGCAGTACTTC. Together with reference TRBV7-2 and TRBJ2-7, the CDR3 gives the full variable domain: GAGVSQSPSNKVTEKGKDVELRCDPISGHTALYWYRQSLGQGLEFLIYFQGNSAPDKSGLPSDRFSAERTGGSVSTLTIQRTQQEDSAVYLCASSLNSPGDEQYFGPGTRLTVT.

This chain uses TRBV18 with TRBJ1-1, with D possibly being TRBD1 (5 bases). Germline loops: CDR1 KGHSH, CDR2 LQKENI. Trimming stripped 2 bases from V and 0 bases from J, with 10 bases between. CDR3 length: 15 amino acids. The CDR3 DNA sequence: TGTGCCAGCTCACCAGTCAGGGTTTTGAACACTGAAGCTTTCTTT. Translation: CASSPVRVLNTEAFF.